This is a list of T cell receptor beta chains from one sample in a study of early T cells in non-severe SARS-CoV-2 infection. Each CDR3 protein is one row after TCRdb ran MiXCR on the 5' RACE reads. The table lists more than 85,000 distinct CDR3 sequences, roughly 12% of them singletons. This specimen was whole blood, taken at baseline. These receptors all stem from an adult who was a healthcare worker with PCR-confirmed SARS-CoV-2 infection or an uninfected control (not recorded which). Each CDR3 is given with its conserved first and last residue. The D gene is left open where the match is weak. Expanded clones are given a class, and other clones once, few, many or no size at all.

clone_size | j_call | d_call | v_call | cdr3_nt | cdr3_aa
NA | TRBJ2-7 | TRBD1 | TRBV10-3 | TGTGCCATCAGTGAGTCGGGGACAGGGTTCTACGAGCAGTACTTC | CAISESGTGFYEQYF
many | TRBJ2-2 | TRBD1 | TRBV7-6 | TGTGCCAGCAGCCCCGGACAGGGGAACACCGGGGAGCTGTTTTTT | CASSPGQGNTGELFF
NA | TRBJ1-2 | TRBD1 | TRBV7-6 | TGTGCCAGCAGCTTATCCGGACAGGGACCCTATGGCTACACCTTC | CASSLSGQGPYGYTF
few | TRBJ1-2 | TRBD1 | TRBV2 | TGTGCCAGCAGACAGGACAGGGAACGCTACACCTTC | CASRQDRERYTF
few | TRBJ2-5 | TRBD1 | TRBV7-2 | TGTGCCAGCAGGACAGGGGGCTCGTACCAAGAGACCCAGTACTTC | CASRTGGSYQETQYF
many | TRBJ1-5 | NA | TRBV5-6 | TGTGCCAGCAGCTTCAGCGTCGATGGGAATCAGCCCCAGCATTTT | CASSFSVDGNQPQHF
many | TRBJ2-5 | TRBD2 | TRBV5-1 | TGCGCCAGCAGCTTCGGACTAGCGGGGCAAGAGACCCAGTACTTC | CASSFGLAGQETQYF
NA | TRBJ2-5 | TRBD2 | TRBV12-3/TRBV12-4 | TGTGCCAGCAGCCACACGGGGGGTGGCGGGGCTAAACAAGAGACCCAGTACTTC | CASSHTGGGGAKQETQYF
NA | TRBJ1-5 | NA | TRBV3-1 | TGTGCCAGCAGCCGGGACACCCAAAATCAGCCCCAGCATTTT | CASSRDTQNQPQHF
few | TRBJ2-3 | NA | TRBV3-1 | TGTGCCAGCAGCCAAGGGGCTAGCATGCAGTATTTT | CASSQGASMQYF
NA | TRBJ2-7 | NA | TRBV20-1 | TGCAGTGCTCCCGATGGGCGGGCGGGGCCCTACGAGCAGTACTTC | CSAPDGRAGPYEQYF
few | TRBJ2-6 | NA | TRBV29-1 | TGCAGCGTCAGGGTGAACTCTGGGGCCAACGTCCTGACTTTC | CSVRVNSGANVLTF
few | TRBJ2-1 | NA | TRBV5-5 | TGTGCCAGCAGCCCCCGGGAGCCGAGAGTCCACAATGAGCAGTTCTTC | CASSPREPRVHNEQFF
NA | TRBJ1-5 | NA | TRBV12-3/TRBV12-4 | TGTGCCAGCAGTCCACAGGGTAATAGCAATCAGCCCCAGCATTTT | CASSPQGNSNQPQHF
few | TRBJ2-6 | NA | TRBV24-1 | TGTGCCACCAGTGACCCCCAAAACTCTGGGGCCAACGTCCTGACTTTC | CATSDPQNSGANVLTF
few | TRBJ2-1 | TRBD2 | TRBV9 | TGTGCCAGCAGCCCCGGACTAGCGGCAGAATACAATGAGCAGTTCTTC | CASSPGLAAEYNEQFF